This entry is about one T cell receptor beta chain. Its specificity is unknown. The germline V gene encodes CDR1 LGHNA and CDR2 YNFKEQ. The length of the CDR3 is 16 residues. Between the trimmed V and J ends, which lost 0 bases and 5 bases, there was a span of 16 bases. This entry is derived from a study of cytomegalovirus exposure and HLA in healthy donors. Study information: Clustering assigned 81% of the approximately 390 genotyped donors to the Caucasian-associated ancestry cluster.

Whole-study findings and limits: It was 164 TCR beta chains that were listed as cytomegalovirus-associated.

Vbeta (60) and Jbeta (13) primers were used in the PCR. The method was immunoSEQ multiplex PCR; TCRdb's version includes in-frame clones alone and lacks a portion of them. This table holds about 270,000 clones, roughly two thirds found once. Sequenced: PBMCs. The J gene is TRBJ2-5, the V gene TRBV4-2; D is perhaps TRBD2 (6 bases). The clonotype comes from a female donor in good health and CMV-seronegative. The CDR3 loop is CASSQESGARPETQYF. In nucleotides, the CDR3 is TGTGCCAGCAGCCAAGAATCGGGAGCCCGGCCTGAGACCCAGTACTTC.